Included here is one TCR beta chain sequence, with context. The sample originates from a study of blood T cell repertoires in COVID-19. Study-level information: The origin of the acute and convalescent COVID-19 samples was the United States, Italy and Spain. PBMCs, B-cell-depleted T cells, or T cells were the source of the cDNA or gDNA that made up the material.

CDR3 length: 15 residues. CDR1 MDHEN and CDR2 SYDVKM come from the germline V gene. The J segment lost 4 bases and the V segment lost 6 bases, leaving 9 bases of the junction unmatched. Authors' processing steps: Reference gene primers were amplified, and this amplification served to estimate nucleated cell counts. Profiled with immunoSEQ multiplex PCR; TCRdb holds only in-frame clones, not every one. The V and J calls and the clone size are those of that table, but D and trimming were determined from the DNA. The top ten hold 3.5% to 5% of the sample, which has 100,000 or so clones, about 80% seen once.

The clonotype comes from a man in his 60s with acute or convalescent COVID-19. The rearrangement joins TRBV28 to TRBJ1-1; 9 nucleotides match TRBD1. Sequencing was done on a sample of peripheral blood. The CDR3: CASRAAGQGGTEAFF. The CDR3 DNA follows: TGTGCCAGCAGAGCCGCGGGACAGGGCGGCACTGAAGCTTTCTTT.